The following is a T cell receptor beta chain sequence with its context. Germline V lookup: CDR1 MDHEN, CDR2 SYDVKM. V lost 6 bases, J lost 7 bases, and 16 bases lay in between. The CDR3 length is 13 residues. The repertoire was sequenced with immunoSEQ multiplex PCR; TCRdb's copy has only in-frame clones and lacks some. The sample has a few hundred thousand clones, 80% to 90% seen once; the top ten hold 3.5% to 4%. This specimen belongs to a study of blood T cell repertoires in COVID-19. Sequenced: PBMCs or T cells enriched from blood (not recorded which). V usage is TRBV28 and J usage is TRBJ2-7; D perhaps matches TRBD1 (6 bases). The source of this sequence is a woman in her thirties or forties with acute COVID-19. The CDR3 DNA follows: TGTGCCAGCAGCCTAGACGACAGGAGAGAGCAGTACTTC. Amino acid sequence: CASSLDDRREQYF. The full variable domain, rest sourced from reference TRBV28 and TRBJ2-7, is DVKVTQSSRYLVKRTGEKVFLECVQDMDHENMFWYRQDPGLGLRLIYFSYDVKMKEKGDIPEGYSVSREKKERFSLILESASTNQTSMYLCASSLDDRREQYFGPGTRLTVT.